Shown below are 25 T cell receptor beta chains from a single sample sequenced in a study of CD8+ T cells in alopecia areata. Sequencing relied on a cDNA template that was reverse transcribed from extracted RNA. TCRdb keeps only in-frame clones here, not all; method: immunoSEQ multiplex PCR. The table lists roughly 200,000 clones, roughly 60% of them singletons. The input for sequencing was CD4+ T cells sorted from blood, taken at week 0. The receptors stem from a human donor with alopecia areata.

The CDR3 loop reads CASSHDSSSNEKLFF. The CDR3 nucleotides read TGTGCCAGCAGCCACGACAGTAGCTCTAATGAAAAACTGTTTTTT. The rearrangement uses TRBV14 and TRBJ1-4; perhaps TRBD1 as D (5 bases). Looked up from germline, CDR1 is SGHDN and CDR2 is FVKESK. The CDR3 has 15 amino acids. Trimming took off 3 bases at V and 3 bases at J, with 11 bases between the two ends. The full variable domain, rest sourced from reference TRBV14 and TRBJ1-4, is EAGVTQFPSHSVIEKGQTVTLRCDPISGHDNLYWYRRVMGKEIKFLLHFVKESKQDESGMPNNRFLAERTGGTYSTLKVQPAELEDSGVYFCASSHDSSSNEKLFFGSGTQLSVL.

This chain joins TRBV30 and TRBJ1-2, with D unclear. Germline lookup yields CDR1 GTSNPN and CDR2 SVGIG (reference sequence). The CDR3 has 11 amino acids. V lost 4 bases, J lost 8 bases, and 11 bases lay in between. DNA for the CDR3: TGTGCCTGGAACCGGGTCTCGGGCTACACCTTC. This encodes CAWNRVSGYTF.

V is TRBV5-6 and J is TRBJ2-6; no clear D. Trimming shortened V by 2 bases and J by 1 base, and 7 bases separated the two germline ends. This CDR3 is 15 amino acids long. Germline lookup yields CDR1 SGHDT and CDR2 YYEEEE. CDR3 sequence: CASSFRKSGANVLTF. CDR3 nucleotides: TGTGCCAGCAGCTTTCGAAAATCTGGGGCCAACGTCCTGACTTTC.

This chain links TRBV6-5 with TRBJ1-4; a weak D match, TRBD1 (5 bases). This CDR3 has 13 residues. The V end was cut by 5 bases, the J end by 7 bases, with 11 bases between. Germline CDR1 is MNHEY and CDR2 is SVGAGI. The CDR3, as DNA: TGTGCCAGCAGTCCCAGGGAAGGTGAAAAACTGTTTTTT. Encoded protein: CASSPREGEKLFF.

In nucleotides, the CDR3 is TGTGCCAGCAGCTACGCGACAGGGCGCAATCAGCCCCAGCATTTT. Its translation: CASSYATGRNQPQHF. The rearrangement links TRBV7-6 to TRBJ1-5; 7 bases are shared with TRBD1. The CDR3 extends over 15 amino acids. V lost 4 bases and J lost 2; bases outside the gene matches: 5. In germline, CDR1 is SGHVS, CDR2 FNYEAQ. The full variable domain, its missing parts supplied by reference TRBV7-6 and TRBJ1-5, is GAGVSQSPRYKVTKRGQDVALRCDPISGHVSLYWYRQALGQGPEFLTYFNYEAQQDKSGLPNDRFSAERPEGSISTLTIQRTEQRDSAMYRCASSYATGRNQPQHFGDGTRLSIL.

The CDR3 protein is CASRTENYGYTF. CDR3 bases: TGTGCCTCGAGGACGGAAAACTATGGCTACACCTTC. The chain couples TRBV30 to TRBJ1-2; no clear D gene. Trimming stripped 7 bases from V and 2 bases from J, with 11 bases between. This CDR3 region has 12 residues. Germline CDR1 is GTSNPN and CDR2 is SVGIG (reference sequence).

CDR3: CASSVAPTANTGELFF. DNA for the CDR3: TGTGCCAGCAGCGTAGCCCCAACCGCGAACACCGGGGAGCTGTTTTTT. V is TRBV9 and J is TRBJ2-2, with D uncertain. The germline gives CDR1 SGDLS, CDR2 YYNGEE. This CDR3 is built from 16 residues. Trimming pared 0 bases from V and 0 bases from J, leaving 9 bases between.

The CDR3 bases are TGTGCCAGCAGCTTCAGCTCCTACAATGAGCAGTTCTTC. Its protein is CASSFSSYNEQFF. The chain links TRBV7-2 to TRBJ2-1; D gene uncertain. The germline CDR1 and CDR2 sequences are SGHTA and FQGNSA. Trimming took 3 bases from V and 0 from J, leaving 3 bases between them. This CDR3 is built from 13 residues.

V and J are TRBV19 and TRBJ1-1; 8 bases line up with TRBD1. The CDR3 extends over 13 amino acids. V was pared by 5 bases and J by 4 bases, with 3 bases of the junction left unmatched. Germline values: CDR1 LNHDA, CDR2 SQIVND (reference sequence). Written as DNA, the CDR3 is TGTGCCAGTAGTGCGGGGACAGGCACTGAAGCTTTCTTT. Translating gives CASSAGTGTEAFF.

CDR3 residues: CAWSPGTLGGYTF. CDR3 nucleotides: TGTGCCTGGAGTCCCGGGACACTGGGAGGCTACACCTTC. The rearrangement joins TRBV30 to TRBJ1-2; tentatively, D is TRBD1 (6 bases). The germline V gene has CDR1 GTSNPN and CDR2 SVGIG (reference sequence). This CDR3 spans 13 amino acids. V gave up 2 bases and J gave up 8 bases, with 15 bases separating them.

This chain links TRBV9 with TRBJ2-1; D ambiguous. V was shortened by 0 bases and J by 8 bases, with 9 bases between the two germline ends. CDR3 length: 13 amino acids. Germline CDR1 reads SGDLS; CDR2 reads YYNGEE. The CDR3 DNA reads as TGTGCCAGCAGCGTAGCCCCCTTCGATGAGCAGTTCTTC. It translates to CASSVAPFDEQFF.

The chain employs TRBV7-9 and TRBJ1-6; no firm D call. V lost 9 bases to trimming and J lost 7 bases, with 19 bases between them. Germline V gives CDR1 SEHNR, CDR2 FQNEAQ (reference sequence). The CDR3 contains 15 residues. CDR3: CASQPSEVWNSPLHF. The CDR3 DNA reads TGTGCCAGTCAACCGTCGGAGGTGTGGAATTCACCCCTCCACTTT.

The chain links TRBV29-1 to TRBJ2-5; D may be TRBD1 (6 bases). V lost 4 bases and J 5 bases, leaving 17 bases between the germline ends. The CDR3 is made up of 14 amino acids. Per the germline V gene, CDR1 is SQVTM and CDR2 is ANQGSEA. The DNA of the CDR3 is TGCAGCGTTGTTGCGACAGGCCGCCAGGAGACCCAGTACTTC. Translation gives CSVVATGRQETQYF. The full variable domain, in which reference TRBV29-1 and TRBJ2-5 provide the parts outside the CDR3, is SAVISQKPSRDICQRGTSLTIQCQVDSQVTMMFWYRQQPGQSLTLIATANQGSEATYESGFVIDKFPISRPNLTFSTLTVSNMSPEDSSIYLCSVVATGRQETQYFGPGTRLLVL.

CDR3 in amino acids: CASQPGGLNSPLHF. CDR3 DNA: TGTGCCAGCCAACCGGGGGGACTTAATTCACCCCTCCACTTT. The chain is built from TRBV6-5 and TRBJ1-6; tentatively, D is TRBD1 (5 bases). There are 14 residues in the CDR3. The germline V gene encodes CDR1 MNHEY and CDR2 SVGAGI. Trimming pared 8 bases from V and 6 bases from J, leaving 14 bases between.

The chain is built from TRBV6-6 and TRBJ1-6; tentatively, D is TRBD1 (5 bases). Germline V gene lookup returns CDR1 MNHNY and CDR2 SVGAGI (reference sequence). The CDR3 is 14 amino acids. The V end was cut by 5 bases, the J end by 6 bases, with 11 bases between. The CDR3 protein is CASSLRAFNSPLHF. The CDR3 bases are TGTGCCAGCAGTCTCAGGGCTTTTAATTCACCCCTCCACTTT.

V is TRBV29-1 and J is TRBJ2-7, with TRBD1 matching over 10 bases. Trimming cost V 6 bases and J 6 bases; bases outside gene matches: 11. Germline-derived CDR1 and CDR2 are SQVTM and ANQGSEA. The CDR3 extends over 14 amino acids. CDR3 DNA: TGCAGCGTCCGGAGACAGGGGGCAACATCCGAGCAGTACTTC. Amino acid sequence: CSVRRQGATSEQYF.

This clone was detected once. The J gene is TRBJ1-1, the V gene TRBV4-3; D gene uncertain. Germline V gene lookup returns CDR1 LGHNA and CDR2 YSLEER. The CDR3 sequence is 14 residues long. Trimming removed 0 bases from V and 11 bases from J, with 16 bases in between. CDR3 amino acids: CASSQEATGTQAFF. DNA for the CDR3: TGCGCCAGCAGCCAAGAGGCCACCGGAACGCAGGCTTTCTTT.

The chain couples TRBV4-3 to TRBJ1-2, with 9 bases lining up with TRBD1. CDR3 length: 16 amino acids. CDR1 and CDR2 (germline): LGHNA, YSLEER. The J segment lost 2 bases and the V segment lost 0 bases, leaving 4 bases of the junction unmatched. The CDR3 reads CASSQEGTGTNYGYTF. The DNA of the CDR3 is TGCGCCAGCAGCCAAGAGGGGACAGGGACCAACTATGGCTACACCTTC.

The genes are TRBV19 and TRBJ2-3; 13 bases match TRBD2. CDR1 is LNHDA, CDR2 SQIVND, per germline (reference sequence). The V gene end was trimmed by 5 bases and the J gene end by 7 bases; junction bases not matched to a gene: 9. The CDR3 runs to 16 residues. The CDR3 region has the DNA TGTGCCAGTAGTTCCCCCGGGACTAGCGGGGCATATACGCAGTATTTT. Translated: CASSSPGTSGAYTQYF. The full variable domain, its missing parts supplied by reference TRBV19 and TRBJ2-3, is DGGITQSPKYLFRKEGQNVTLSCEQNLNHDAMYWYRQDPGQGLRLIYYSQIVNDFQKGDIAEGYSVSREKKESFPLTVTSAQKNPTAFYLCASSSPGTSGAYTQYFGPGTRLTVL.

J is TRBJ2-2 and V is TRBV5-1, with 7 bases lining up with TRBD1. This CDR3 comprises 15 residues. Trimming cost V 4 bases and J 2 bases; bases outside gene matches: 5. Germline V lookup: CDR1 SGHRS, CDR2 YFSETQ. CDR3 coding DNA: TGCGCCAGCAGCGTCCGGGACAGTAACACCGGGGAGCTGTTTTTT. This gives the protein CASSVRDSNTGELFF.

This clone was detected a few times. The chain carries TRBV29-1 and TRBJ1-2, with a weak D call TRBD1 (5 bases). Germline V lookup: CDR1 SQVTM, CDR2 ANQGSEA. V was clipped by 4 bases and J by 0 bases, with 6 bases between them. The CDR3 runs to 12 residues. The CDR3, as DNA: TGCAGCGTTGGGACAACTAACTATGGCTACACCTTC. As protein: CSVGTTNYGYTF.

The chain is built from TRBV6-5 and TRBJ1-2; no firm D call. The V and J ends lost 3 bases and 4 bases respectively, with 9 bases between them. The germline gives CDR1 MNHEY, CDR2 SVGAGI. There are 13 residues in the CDR3. The CDR3: CASSYDQVYGYTF. In DNA form, the CDR3 reads TGTGCCAGCAGTTATGATCAGGTCTATGGCTACACCTTC.

The chain recombines TRBV30 with TRBJ1-1; no definite D call. There are 11 residues in the CDR3. Germline V gene lookup returns CDR1 GTSNPN and CDR2 SVGIG (reference sequence). The V end was cut by 0 bases, the J end by 8 bases, with 7 bases between. The CDR3 DNA sequence: TGTGCCTGGAGTGTTTTAATGGAAGCTTTCTTT. Amino acids: CAWSVLMEAFF.

The chain combines TRBV7-2 with TRBJ2-7; D uncertain. V was cut by 3 bases and J by 0 bases, with 9 bases left in between. Per germline, CDR1 SGHTA and CDR2 FQGNSA. This CDR3 is built from 14 residues. The CDR3 loop reads CASSLAGSSYEQYF. DNA of the CDR3: TGTGCCAGCAGCTTGGCAGGCAGCTCCTACGAGCAGTACTTC.

The rearrangement uses TRBV7-2 and TRBJ2-7; D is uncertain. The CDR3 totals 16 residues. V was trimmed by 4 bases and J by 0 bases, leaving 16 bases between them. Germline V CDR1 and CDR2: SGHTA, FQGNSA. CDR3 protein: CASSSGRRFSSYEQYF. The CDR3 region has the DNA TGTGCCAGCAGCTCTGGGCGACGGTTTAGCTCCTACGAGCAGTACTTC.